Each of the 14 T cell receptor beta chains below was sequenced from the same sample in a study of glioma-infiltrating T cells after dendritic cell vaccination. Assay: immunoSEQ multiplex PCR; the TCRdb copy retains only in-frame clones and omits some. The table has roughly 51,000 clones, around 86% seen once. Sequenced here: blood, sampled before dendritic cell vaccination. The receptor set was obtained from a human donor with glioblastoma.

V gene TRBV12-5 combines with J gene TRBJ1-2, with D maybe TRBD1 (5 bases). The germline V and J ends were trimmed by 6 bases and 5 bases, with 13 bases remaining between them. Germline CDR1 reads LGHNT; CDR2 reads FRNRAP. The CDR3 has 13 residues. For the CDR3, the DNA is TGTGCTAGTGGAGCGACAGTTGGGTATGGCTACACCTTC. Amino acid sequence: CASGATVGYGYTF. Full variable domain (outside the CDR3, taken from reference TRBV12-5 and TRBJ1-2): DARVTQTPRHKVTEMGQEVTMRCQPILGHNTVFWYRQTMMQGLELLAYFRNRAPLDDSGMPKDRFSAEMPDATLATLKIQPSEPRDSAVYFCASGATVGYGYTFGSGTRLTVV.

The V gene is TRBV19, the J gene TRBJ1-2; 7 nucleotides align to TRBD1. The CDR3 has 13 residues. Germline CDR1 reads LNHDA; CDR2 reads SQIVND (reference sequence). V lost 3 bases, J lost 8 bases, and 6 bases stayed unmatched. This CDR3 is CASSMDRWSGYTF. The CDR3 DNA reads as TGTGCCAGTAGTATGGACAGGTGGAGCGGCTACACCTTC. The full variable domain, completed using reference TRBV19 and TRBJ1-2, is DGGITQSPKYLFRKEGQNVTLSCEQNLNHDAMYWYRQDPGQGLRLIYYSQIVNDFQKGDIAEGYSVSREKKESFPLTVTSAQKNPTAFYLCASSMDRWSGYTFGSGTRLTVV.

Only a few counts were recorded for this clone. V is TRBV5-5 and J is TRBJ2-3; TRBD1 matches at 7 bases. V trimming: 4 bases; J trimming: 0 bases; junction bases outside the gene matches: 2. This CDR3 is built from 14 residues. CDR1 SGHKS and CDR2 YYEKEE come from the germline V gene (reference sequence). The CDR3 loop reads CASSKQGSTDTQYF. The CDR3 DNA reads as TGTGCCAGCAGCAAACAGGGGAGCACAGATACGCAGTATTTT.

The rearrangement joins TRBV15 to TRBJ1-2; D is perhaps TRBD1 (6 bases). The V end lost 0 bases, the J end lost 2 bases, and 7 bases lay between the germline ends. Germline lookup yields CDR1 LNHNV and CDR2 YYDKDF (reference sequence). The CDR3 sequence is 14 residues long. This CDR3 reads CATSRDRGNYGYTF. CDR3 in DNA: TGTGCCACCAGCAGAGACAGGGGAAACTATGGCTACACCTTC.

This clone appeared a few times. The chain employs TRBV9 and TRBJ1-1; D is unclear. Germline CDR1 SGDLS, CDR2 YYNGEE. With 4 bases removed from V and 0 bases from J, the gap between germline ends came to 13 bases. CDR3 length: 15 residues. The CDR3 DNA reads TGTGCCAGCAGCTATGATAGACTAATGAACACTGAAGCTTTCTTT. The encoded protein is CASSYDRLMNTEAFF.

A few counts support this clone. This chain joins TRBV4-3 and TRBJ2-5; 10 bases align to TRBD1. Per germline, CDR1 LGHNA and CDR2 YSLEER. J gave up 7 bases and V 1 base, and 9 bases lay outside the gene matches. CDR3 length: 16 amino acids. The CDR3 coding sequence is TGCGCCAGCAGCCAAGTGGCTGGGACAGGGGAAGGGACCCAGTACTTC. This sequence encodes CASSQVAGTGEGTQYF.

V and J are TRBV2 and TRBJ1-5; D is undetermined. V was cut by 2 bases and J by 0 bases, with 8 bases left in between. The CDR3 extends over 15 amino acids. Germline CDR1 and CDR2: SNHLY and FYNNEI. The CDR3 protein is CASSEMVSSNQPQHF. In DNA, the CDR3 is TGTGCCAGCAGTGAAATGGTTAGTAGCAATCAGCCCCAGCATTTT.

This chain links TRBV25-1 with TRBJ2-7, with 9 bases fitting TRBD1. CDR3 length: 14 residues. V lost 6 bases, J lost 4 bases, and 7 bases stayed unmatched. The germline V gene encodes CDR1 MGHDK and CDR2 SYGVNS. The chain's CDR3 is CASRRTGEKYEQYF. The CDR3 DNA reads TGTGCCAGCAGGAGGACAGGGGAGAAGTACGAGCAGTACTTC.

This clone was counted a few times. V is TRBV6-1 and J is TRBJ1-4; D ambiguous. Trimming took off 6 bases at V and 7 bases at J, with 18 bases between the two ends. CDR1 is MNHNS and CDR2 is SASEGT in the germline V gene. CDR3 length: 15 amino acids. The CDR3 DNA is TGTGCCAGCAGCTTTCTATCCTGGCTAGGTGAAAAACTGTTTTTT. Its translation is CASSFLSWLGEKLFF.

The chain recombines TRBV6-1 with TRBJ2-4; 7 positions match TRBD1. CDR3 length: 15 amino acids. Germline V gene data show CDR1 as MNHNS and CDR2 as SASEGT. The V gene end was trimmed by 2 bases and the J gene end by 9 bases; junction bases not matched to a gene: 10. The CDR3 here is CASSEWKGAQAIQYF. The CDR3 region has the DNA TGTGCCAGCAGTGAATGGAAGGGGGCTCAAGCCATTCAGTACTTC.

The chain has TRBV7-2 and TRBJ1-1; D unclear. CDR1 SGHTA and CDR2 FQGNSA come from the germline V gene. The V and J ends lost 4 bases and 0 bases respectively, with 6 bases between them. The CDR3 loop spans 13 amino acids. The CDR3 spells CASSSTLNTEAFF. CDR3 in DNA: TGTGCCAGCAGCTCAACATTGAACACTGAAGCTTTCTTT.

The V call is TRBV4-1, the J call TRBJ1-4, with 7 bases identical to TRBD1. Germline values: CDR1 MGHRA, CDR2 YSYEKL. V dropped 2 bases and J dropped 0; count of bases not matched to a gene: 6. The CDR3 contains 17 residues. This CDR3 reads CASSQFLQGPTNEKLFF. CDR3 nucleotide sequence: TGCGCCAGCAGCCAATTCTTACAGGGGCCAACTAATGAAAAACTGTTTTTT.

V and J are TRBV4-3 and TRBJ1-2, with TRBD1 identical over 7 bases. The CDR3 is made up of 15 amino acids. The junction had 8 bases not matched to a gene; V was cut back by 1 base and J by 6 bases. Germline V gene lookup returns CDR1 LGHNA and CDR2 YSLEER. The CDR3 bases are TGCGCCAGCAGCCAAGTAATTCTGAGGGGGCATGGCTACACCTTC. As protein: CASSQVILRGHGYTF.

The CDR3 region has the DNA TGTGCCAGTACCCCGGACAGCCTCAATCAGCCCCAGCATTTT. This sequence encodes CASTPDSLNQPQHF. The gene calls are TRBV19 and TRBJ1-5, with a possible D match to TRBD1 (6 bases). Germline loops: CDR1 LNHDA, CDR2 SQIVND (reference sequence). V shed 7 bases and J shed 3 bases, with 13 bases lying between them. CDR3 length: 14 amino acids.